Presented here are 17 T cell receptor beta chains from one specimen sequenced in a study of cytomegalovirus exposure and HLA in healthy donors. Researchers ran the PCR with 60 Vbeta and 13 Jbeta primers. The assay was immunoSEQ multiplex PCR, and TCRdb's table has in-frame clones only and misses some. The sample records 85,000 to 130,000 clones, roughly three quarters being singletons. The sequenced sample consisted of PBMCs. The receptors derive from a woman in her forties or fifties in good health and CMV-seropositive.

The V call is TRBV4-2, the J call TRBJ2-7, with 12 bases matching TRBD2. The germline V gene has CDR1 LGHNA and CDR2 YNFKEQ. V lost 0 bases and J lost 0; bases outside the gene matches: 9. The CDR3 spans 19 residues. The CDR3, as DNA: TGTGCCAGCAGCCAAGATTTACTAGCGGGAGGCCGGAGCTCCTACGAGCAGTACTTC. It specifies CASSQDLLAGGRSSYEQYF.

The chain couples TRBV27 to TRBJ1-1; D gene uncertain. Germline-derived CDR1 and CDR2 are MNHEY and SMNVEV (reference sequence). V dropped 5 bases and J dropped 1 base, with 8 bases sitting between them. The length of the CDR3 is 13 residues. DNA of the CDR3: TGTGCCAGCAGTCACGGGGAGAACACTGAAGCTTTCTTT. Amino acids: CASSHGENTEAFF.

The genes are TRBV19 and TRBJ1-5; tentative D call: TRBD1 (6 bases). Germline V lookup: CDR1 LNHDA, CDR2 SQIVND (reference sequence). The CDR3 extends over 14 amino acids. Trimming took 7 bases from V and 2 from J, leaving 12 bases between them. In nucleotides, the CDR3 is TGTGCCAGTACCTCAGGGGCCGGCAATCAGCCCCAGCATTTT. Protein: CASTSGAGNQPQHF.

V gene TRBV18 combines with J gene TRBJ1-4, with D possibly matching TRBD1 (5 bases). This CDR3 contains 15 residues. Between the trimmed V and J ends, which lost 0 bases and 6 bases, there was a span of 11 bases. Germline V gives CDR1 KGHSH, CDR2 LQKENI. In DNA, the CDR3 is TGTGCCAGCTCACCACCGCAGGGTGGAGATGAAAAACTGTTTTTT. Translating gives CASSPPQGGDEKLFF.

The chain is built from TRBV5-1 and TRBJ2-7; 7 nucleotides line up with TRBD1. CDR1 is SGHRS, CDR2 YFSETQ, per germline. The junction had 11 bases not matched to a gene; V was cut back by 0 bases and J by 2 bases. This CDR3 comprises 17 residues. The CDR3 here is CASSLERTGSFPYEQYF. CDR3 DNA sequence: TGCGCCAGCAGCTTGGAAAGGACAGGATCTTTTCCCTACGAGCAGTACTTC.

The chain has TRBV9 and TRBJ2-7, with 8 bases matching TRBD2. CDR3 size: 15 residues. The V segment lost 0 bases and the J segment 1 base; nucleotides outside the gene matches: 3. CDR1 and CDR2 from the germline V gene are SGDLS and YYNGEE. CDR3 in DNA: TGTGCCAGCAGCGTAGCTGGCGGGGGGTCCTACGAGCAGTACTTC. The encoded protein is CASSVAGGGSYEQYF.

The genes are TRBV12-5 and TRBJ1-2; tentatively, D is TRBD1 (6 bases). Germline V gene lookup returns CDR1 LGHNT and CDR2 FRNRAP. The CDR3 covers 15 residues. V lost 4 bases, J lost 7 bases, and 19 bases lay in between. CDR3 nucleotides: TGTGCTAGTGGTTCGACTGACAGGACGGTTGGTGGCTACACCTTC. Translation gives CASGSTDRTVGGYTF. The full variable domain, rest sourced from reference TRBV12-5 and TRBJ1-2, is DARVTQTPRHKVTEMGQEVTMRCQPILGHNTVFWYRQTMMQGLELLAYFRNRAPLDDSGMPKDRFSAEMPDATLATLKIQPSEPRDSAVYFCASGSTDRTVGGYTFGSGTRLTVV.

A remark on this clone: At one boundary the junction diverges from the germline segment, which might be a read error. The rearrangement uses TRBV7-7 and TRBJ2-1; a possible D gene is TRBD2 (6 bases). CDR3 size: 17 residues. From germline, CDR1 is SSHAT and CDR2 FNYEAQ (reference sequence). The CDR3 DNA reads TGTGCTAGCAGCTTAGGTGTGCGGGGACGTCTCTACAATGAGCAGTTCTTC. This sequence encodes CASSLGVRGRLYNEQFF.

V is TRBV5-1 and J is TRBJ1-2; tentatively, D is TRBD1 (6 bases). Germline CDR1 and CDR2: SGHRS and YFSETQ. The CDR3 is 14 residues long. Trimming took 4 bases from V and 2 from J, leaving 12 bases between them. The DNA for the CDR3 is TGCGCCAGCAGCACCCCCGGACAGAACTATGGCTACACCTTC. It is translated as CASSTPGQNYGYTF.

The chain employs TRBV28 and TRBJ1-2, with 7 bases lining up with TRBD1. The CDR3 is 15 residues long. The germline gives CDR1 MDHEN, CDR2 SYDVKM. The V gene end was trimmed by 2 bases and the J gene end by 1 base; junction bases not matched to a gene: 4. The CDR3 DNA is TGTGCCAGCAGTTTAGGACAGGCATTTAACTATGGCTACACCTTC. This gives the protein CASSLGQAFNYGYTF.

The J gene is TRBJ2-2, the V gene TRBV19; D is unclear. V shed 5 bases and J shed 3 bases, with 4 bases lying between them. The CDR3 sequence is 12 residues long. Germline V CDR1 and CDR2: LNHDA, SQIVND (reference sequence). This CDR3 is CASSSYTGELFF. The CDR3 bases are TGTGCCAGTAGTTCCTACACCGGGGAGCTGTTTTTT.

J is TRBJ1-2 and V is TRBV30; 8 positions agree with TRBD1. Germline CDR1 and CDR2: GTSNPN and SVGIG (reference sequence). This CDR3 comprises 15 residues. CDR3 nucleotide sequence: TGTGGAGCCCAACCTCAGACAGGGGTGAACTATGGCTACACCTTC. Translation: CGAQPQTGVNYGYTF.

The chain is built from TRBV23-1 and TRBJ2-7; possible D gene TRBD1, 5 bases. TRBV23-1 belongs to the ORF category, with a function that is uncertain. Trimming shortened V by 6 bases and J by 6 bases, and 9 bases separated the two germline ends. The CDR3 has 11 amino acids. DNA of the CDR3: TGCGCCAGCAGCAGGGTACCCGAGCAGTACTTC. Encoded protein: CASSRVPEQYF.

The chain uses TRBV19 and TRBJ2-7; possible D gene TRBD2, 5 bases. Trimming left V 5 bases short and J 0 bases short, with 11 bases between. The CDR3 contains 14 residues. CDR1 is LNHDA and CDR2 is SQIVND in the germline V gene (reference sequence). For the CDR3, the DNA is TGTGCCAGTAGTTCGGCGGGCCTCTCCTACGAGCAGTACTTC. Amino acids: CASSSAGLSYEQYF.

The rearrangement links TRBV7-5 to TRBJ1-2; TRBD1 reflects the table's D call only, with no check against the DNA. TRBV7-5 is reported as a pseudogene. The CDR3 runs 16 residues. This CDR3 is CARSLGRQGGNYGYTF. The CDR3 nucleotides are TGTGCCAGAAGCTTAGGTCGACAGGGGGGTAACTATGGCTACACCTTC.

This rearrangement joins TRBV19 to TRBJ1-6; possibly TRBD1 for D (5 bases). CDR1 LNHDA and CDR2 SQIVND come from the germline V gene (reference sequence). This CDR3 spans 14 amino acids. V was shortened by 2 bases and J by 5 bases, with 7 bases between the two germline ends. CDR3 protein: CASSIQGNNSPLHF. In DNA form, the CDR3 reads TGTGCCAGTAGTATACAGGGCAATAATTCACCCCTCCACTTT.

V gene TRBV6-4 combines with J gene TRBJ2-7; no clear D. Trimming stripped 3 bases from V and 4 bases from J, with 16 bases between. Germline CDR1 and CDR2: MRHNA and SNTAGT. The CDR3 totals 15 residues. The DNA of the CDR3 is TGTGCCAGCAGTGAAAACCCAACACAACGATACGAGCAGTACTTC. Its translation is CASSENPTQRYEQYF.